The 25 T cell receptor beta chains below all came from one sample that was sequenced in a study of T cell responses to AZD1222 COVID-19 vaccine (dated by TCRdb to the early 2020s). The time point label on this specimen signifies: baseline before first vaccination. Receptors were amplified or captured by the immunoSEQ multiplex PCR assay. TCRdb took this table from immuneACCESS and kept in-frame rearrangements with V and J called. Such tables lack part of the clones; where checked against another copy, unresolved V genes explain under half of the gap, and the rest is unexplained. This sample holds around 130,000 clones; 70% to 90% were observed only once. About 8.6% of the sample is in the top ten clones. The sample consisted of peripheral blood, taken on day 0 of AZD1222 vaccination. These receptors all stem from an adult in good health.

The genes are TRBV24-1 and TRBJ2-2; D perhaps matches TRBD2 (6 bases). Germline CDR1 KGHDR, CDR2 SFDVKD. V lost 9 bases and J 7 bases, leaving 14 bases between the germline ends. This CDR3 spans 13 amino acids. CDR3 DNA sequence: TGTGCCACCCGCTTGGGGGGTGACGGGGAGCTGTTTTTT. Its protein is CATRLGGDGELFF.

The chain uses TRBV19 and TRBJ1-6, with TRBD1 matching over 8 bases. Germline values: CDR1 LNHDA, CDR2 SQIVND (reference sequence). J was trimmed by 9 bases and V by 7 bases; bases with no gene match: 8. This CDR3 comprises 14 residues. CDR3 DNA sequence: TGTGCCAGTAACGGACAGGGAGGCTTTTCACCCCTCCACTTT. This encodes CASNGQGGFSPLHF.

The chain has TRBV7-9 and TRBJ1-1, with a weak D call TRBD1 (6 bases). Germline values: CDR1 SEHNR, CDR2 FQNEAQ (reference sequence). This CDR3 is built from 12 residues. Between the trimmed V and J ends, which lost 1 base and 10 bases, there was a span of 10 bases. The CDR3 here is CASSLGEGGAFF. CDR3 coding DNA: TGTGCCAGCAGCTTAGGTGAGGGGGGAGCTTTCTTT. Full variable domain (rest looked up from reference TRBV7-9 and TRBJ1-1): DTGVSQNPRHKITKRGQNVTFRCDPISEHNRLYWYRQTLGQGPEFLTYFQNEAQLEKSRLLSDRFSAERPKGSFSTLEIQRTEQGDSAMYLCASSLGEGGAFFGQGTRLTVV.

The chain is built from TRBV19 and TRBJ2-1; 13 positions match TRBD2. V lost 3 bases to trimming and J lost 7 bases; unmatched junction nucleotides: 9. Per the germline V gene, CDR1 is LNHDA and CDR2 is SQIVND (reference sequence). There are 17 residues in the CDR3. The CDR3 bases are TGTGCCAGTAGTATTCGGAGACTAGCGGGGGGCCGAAATGAGCAGTTCTTC. Translated, it gives CASSIRRLAGGRNEQFF.

The J gene is TRBJ2-7, the V gene TRBV6-5, with D possibly called TRBD1 or TRBD2 (5 bases each). CDR3 length: 16 residues. V was pared by 2 bases and J by 6 bases, with 20 bases between. Germline CDR1 reads MNHEY; CDR2 reads SVGAGI. The CDR3 sequence is CASSYHYSMDGTEQYF. CDR3 nucleotide sequence: TGTGCCAGCAGTTACCACTATTCGATGGACGGGACCGAGCAGTACTTC.

This sequence joins TRBV6-1 and TRBJ2-7, with 9 bases that match TRBD2. The CDR3 contains 15 residues. With 2 bases clipped from V and 1 base from J, the junction kept 3 bases outside the gene matches. Germline values: CDR1 MNHNS, CDR2 SASEGT. CDR3 DNA: TGTGCCAGCAGTGAACTAGCGGGGTTTTCCTACGAGCAGTACTTC. It is translated as CASSELAGFSYEQYF.

J is TRBJ1-1 and V is TRBV19; 7 bases are a match to TRBD1. The CDR3 is made up of 14 amino acids. Germline CDR1 and CDR2: LNHDA and SQIVND (reference sequence). With 4 bases clipped from V and 2 bases from J, the junction kept 4 bases outside the gene matches. This CDR3 is CASSTDRANTEAFF. The CDR3 DNA sequence: TGTGCCAGTAGTACCGACAGGGCAAACACTGAAGCTTTCTTT.

The chain joins TRBV5-1 to TRBJ2-5; D remains unclear. CDR3 size: 12 residues. The germline CDR1 and CDR2 sequences are SGHRS and YFSETQ. V gave up 5 bases and J gave up 4 bases, with 9 bases separating them. CDR3 in DNA: TGCGCCAGCAGGACGGAGCGAGAGACCCAGTACTTC. Its protein product is CASRTERETQYF.

The V and J genes are TRBV24-1 and TRBJ1-4; TRBD1 aligns across 7 bases. This CDR3 has 15 amino acids. Trimming removed 4 bases from V and 4 bases from J; junction bases left unmatched: 5. Germline-derived CDR1 and CDR2 are KGHDR and SFDVKD. CDR3 DNA: TGTGCCACCAGTGACCCCGGGACAGATAATGAAAAACTGTTTTTT. This codes for CATSDPGTDNEKLFF.

The rearrangement links TRBV15 to TRBJ2-5; a possible D gene is TRBD1 (5 bases). Per germline, CDR1 LNHNV and CDR2 YYDKDF (reference sequence). V was cut by 0 bases and J by 3 bases, with 11 bases left in between. The CDR3 spans 15 residues. The CDR3 sequence is CATSRDSGSEETQYF. The CDR3 region has the DNA TGTGCCACCAGCAGAGATTCAGGGTCCGAAGAGACCCAGTACTTC.

The genes are TRBV6-4 and TRBJ2-2, with 9 nucleotides matching TRBD2. This CDR3 is built from 17 residues. V trimming: 6 bases; J trimming: 0 bases; junction bases outside the gene matches: 8. Per germline, CDR1 MRHNA and CDR2 SNTAGT. The CDR3 sequence is CASSPDSGSANTGELFF. DNA for the CDR3: TGTGCCAGCAGCCCCGATAGCGGGAGCGCGAACACCGGGGAGCTGTTTTTT.

This chain uses TRBV12-3 or TRBV12-4 with TRBJ2-7; 8 bases are a match to TRBD1. V lost 6 bases to trimming and J lost 7 bases; unmatched junction nucleotides: 8. The CDR3 has 13 amino acids. The CDR3 DNA sequence: TGTGCCAGCAGCCTAATGGGACAGGAAGAGCAGTACTTC. Amino acids: CASSLMGQEEQYF.

V usage is TRBV9 and J usage is TRBJ2-7; D uncertain. Germline V CDR1 and CDR2: SGDLS, YYNGEE. This CDR3 has 14 residues. V was trimmed by 4 bases and J by 3 bases, leaving 14 bases between them. Written as DNA, the CDR3 is TGTGCCAGCAGCACGAATATTGAGGACTACGAGCAGTACTTC. Translated, it gives CASSTNIEDYEQYF.

The chain is built from TRBV27 and TRBJ2-5; D possibly corresponds to TRBD1 (5 bases). This CDR3 contains 17 residues. With 3 bases removed from V and 5 bases from J, the gap between germline ends came to 22 bases. Germline CDR1 is MNHEY and CDR2 is SMNVEV (reference sequence). The CDR3 nucleotides read TGTGCCAGCAGTTTTTATCCAGTGACAGCTAAATTGGAGACCCAGTACTTC. It encodes CASSFYPVTAKLETQYF.

Only a few counts were recorded for this clone. This chain connects TRBV10-3 to TRBJ2-2, with unresolved D. Germline CDR1 is ENHRY and CDR2 is SYGVKD. CDR3 length: 15 residues. Between the trimmed V and J ends, which lost 4 bases and 0 bases, there was a span of 9 bases. CDR3 coding DNA: TGTGCCATCAGTGTGGCGGTCACGAACACCGGGGAGCTGTTTTTT. This translates into CAISVAVTNTGELFF.

This rearrangement joins TRBV19 to TRBJ2-7; maybe TRBD2 (5 bases). The germline CDR1 and CDR2 sequences are LNHDA and SQIVND (reference sequence). V dropped 4 bases and J dropped 2 bases, with 9 bases sitting between them. The CDR3 has 13 residues. CDR3 residues: CASSTGLTYEQYF. The CDR3 DNA reads TGTGCCAGTAGTACCGGACTGACCTACGAGCAGTACTTC.

The chain is built from TRBV6-5 and TRBJ2-7; 7 bases match TRBD1. This CDR3 is 15 amino acids long. J lost 3 bases, V lost 6 bases, and 11 bases had no gene match. From germline, CDR1 is MNHEY and CDR2 SVGAGI. CDR3 sequence (DNA): TGTGCCAGCAGCCCCCAGACAGGGCGTCACTACGAGCAGTACTTC. Its translation: CASSPQTGRHYEQYF.

The genes are TRBV6-5 and TRBJ2-7; D is tentatively TRBD1 or TRBD2 (5 bases each). The CDR3 extends over 15 amino acids. The V and J ends lost 3 bases and 0 bases respectively, with 12 bases between them. The V gene's germline CDR1 is MNHEY and CDR2 SVGAGI. CDR3 sequence (DNA): TGTGCCAGCAGTTATTCCGGGACGGCCTCCTACGAGCAGTACTTC. Residues: CASSYSGTASYEQYF.

The gene calls are TRBV19 and TRBJ2-1, with a weak D call TRBD2 (6 bases). Per the germline V gene, CDR1 is LNHDA and CDR2 is SQIVND (reference sequence). This CDR3 has 18 amino acids. V lost 3 bases to trimming and J lost 0 bases, with 18 bases between them. As DNA, the CDR3 is TGTGCCAGTAGTATCAAGAGGGGAGCGGGTAGCTCCTACAATGAGCAGTTCTTC. As protein: CASSIKRGAGSSYNEQFF.

The V and J genes are TRBV18 and TRBJ1-1, with D perhaps matching TRBD1 (5 bases). Trimming removed 2 bases at V and 1 base at J, with 11 bases between. In germline, CDR1 is KGHSH, CDR2 LQKENI. CDR3 length: 15 amino acids. The CDR3 DNA follows: TGTGCCAGCTCACCAACAGTTCAGGGGAACACTGAAGCTTTCTTT. Protein: CASSPTVQGNTEAFF.

The chain uses TRBV2 and TRBJ1-5, with D unclear. In germline, CDR1 is SNHLY, CDR2 FYNNEI. The CDR3 extends over 12 amino acids. V lost 4 bases and J lost 7, with 8 bases in between. CDR3 sequence: CASSARAQPQHF. CDR3 in DNA: TGTGCCAGCAGTGCACGGGCACAGCCCCAGCATTTT.

The genes are TRBV16 and TRBJ2-1; no clear D gene. Germline V gene data show CDR1 as KGHSY and CDR2 as FQNENV. The CDR3 is 15 residues long. Trimming cost V 8 bases and J 10 bases, with 24 bases left between them. The CDR3 sequence: CASSHVDPSWVEQFF. CDR3 DNA: TGTGCCAGCTCCCATGTTGATCCCTCGTGGGTGGAGCAGTTCTTC.

The rearrangement joins TRBV5-1 to TRBJ1-1; 7 bases are shared with TRBD1. CDR3 length: 15 residues. V dropped 0 bases and J dropped 0; count of bases not matched to a gene: 2. Germline CDR1 SGHRS, CDR2 YFSETQ. The CDR3 sequence: CASSLDRGMNTEAFF. The CDR3 nucleotides are TGCGCCAGCAGCTTGGACAGGGGTATGAACACTGAAGCTTTCTTT.

The chain uses TRBV2 and TRBJ2-3; 7 nucleotides line up with TRBD2. Trimming cost V 7 bases and J 1 base; bases outside gene matches: 5. The germline V gene has CDR1 SNHLY and CDR2 FYNNEI. CDR3 size: 14 residues. This chain's CDR3 is CASIDTSGTDTQYF. In nucleotides, the CDR3 is TGTGCCAGCATTGATACTAGCGGCACAGATACGCAGTATTTT.

This sequence joins TRBV10-3 and TRBJ1-4; D is undetermined. The CDR3 extends over 11 amino acids. Per the germline V gene, CDR1 is ENHRY and CDR2 is SYGVKD. Trimming took off 6 bases at V and 4 bases at J, with 3 bases between the two ends. CDR3 region: CAISNNEKLFF. The CDR3 DNA sequence: TGTGCCATCAGCAATAATGAAAAACTGTTTTTT.